The 3 T cell receptor beta chains reported below all come from one sample, sequenced in a study of T cells after yellow fever vaccination. A single record per CDR3 protein comes from TCRdb applying MiXCR to the 5' RACE reads. The sample records about 340,000 distinct CDR3 sequences, about 9.5% being singletons. The material was PBMCs, obtained on the day of the first yellow fever vaccination. The receptors shown here come from a man aged 18 to 35 who received the YFV17D yellow fever vaccine.

This clonotype was seen only a few times. The chain uses TRBV5-1 and TRBJ2-5; D is possibly TRBD2 (5 bases). CDR3 size: 14 residues. Trimming took 0 bases from V and 8 from J, leaving 14 bases between them. From germline, CDR1 is SGHRS and CDR2 YFSETQ. The CDR3 loop is CASSLAVASGTQYF. CDR3 nucleotides: TGCGCCAGCAGCTTGGCCGTAGCGAGTGGAACCCAGTACTTC.

The V call is TRBV30, the J call TRBJ2-3; D may be TRBD2 (7 bases). There are 15 residues in the CDR3. Trimming took 2 bases from V and 3 from J, leaving 15 bases between them. Germline lookup yields CDR1 GTSNPN and CDR2 SVGIG (reference sequence). The CDR3 protein is CAWSSGGSGTDTQYF. CDR3 nucleotides: TGTGCCTGGAGTTCGGGGGGCTCTGGAACAGATACGCAGTATTTT. Filled out from reference TRBV30 and TRBJ2-3, the complete variable domain reads SQTIHQWPATLVQPVGSPLSLECTVEGTSNPNLYWYRQAAGRGLQLLFYSVGIGQISSEVPQNLSASRPQDRQFILSSKKLLLSDSGFYLCAWSSGGSGTDTQYFGPGTRLTVL.

This clonotype turned up a few times. This rearrangement joins TRBV20-1 to TRBJ1-1; D may be TRBD1 (5 bases). This CDR3 comprises 12 residues. The V and J ends lost 6 bases and 3 bases respectively, with 11 bases between them. Germline CDR1 is DFQATT and CDR2 is SNEGSKA (reference sequence). The CDR3 spells CSARVIDTEAFF. The CDR3 region has the DNA TGCAGTGCCAGGGTTATAGACACTGAAGCTTTCTTT.